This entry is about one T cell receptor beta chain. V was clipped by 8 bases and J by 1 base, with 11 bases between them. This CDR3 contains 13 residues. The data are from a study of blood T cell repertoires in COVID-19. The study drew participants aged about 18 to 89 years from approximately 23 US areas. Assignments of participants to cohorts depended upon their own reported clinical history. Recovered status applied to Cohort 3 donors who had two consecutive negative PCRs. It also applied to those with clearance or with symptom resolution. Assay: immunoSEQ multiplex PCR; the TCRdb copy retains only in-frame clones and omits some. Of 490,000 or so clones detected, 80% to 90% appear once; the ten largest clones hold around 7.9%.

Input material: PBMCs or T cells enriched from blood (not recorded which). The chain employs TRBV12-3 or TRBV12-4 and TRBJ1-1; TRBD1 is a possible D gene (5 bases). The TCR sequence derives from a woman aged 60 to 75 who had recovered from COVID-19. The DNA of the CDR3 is TGTGCCAGCGCGGGACTTCCGAACACTGAAGCTTTCTTT. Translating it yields CASAGLPNTEAFF.